This T cell receptor (beta chain) emerged from a study of graft-versus-host responses after intestinal transplantation. Study at large: Recipients were given multivisceral, liver-intestinal, or isolated intestinal transplants. Anti-thymocyte globulin was used for induction in all recipients, who then took tacrolimus and steroids for roughly 3 years.

The data were produced by immunoSEQ multiplex PCR, yet TCRdb's version contains in-frame clones alone and is incomplete. The sample lists about 64,000 clones, roughly 90% seen once, with approximately 1.5% in the top ten. This CDR3 spans 13 amino acids. V was pared by 4 bases and J by 10 bases, with 7 bases of the junction left unmatched. From germline, CDR1 is ENHRY and CDR2 SYGVKD. A word on this clone: Its antigen is unidentified.

Study results and limitations: There were GvH clones found in recipient marrow, and some of them appeared first in ileum or blood.

This TCR came from a human donor who was the organ donor for an intestinal transplant. The chain couples TRBV10-3 to TRBJ2-4; 7 bases match TRBD1. The starting material was unstimulated CD8+ T cells sorted from spleen or lymph node cells, obtained before transplant. In DNA form, the CDR3 reads TGTGCCATCAGTGCCTCCGGGACAGATATTCAGTACTTC. Protein sequence: CAISASGTDIQYF.